These T cell receptor beta chains were read from a single sample in a study of brain T cells in children with intractable seizures. Assay: immunoSEQ multiplex PCR; the TCRdb copy retains only in-frame clones and omits some. The table has 78,000 or so clones, around nine tenths seen once; the top ten hold roughly 24%. The source material was peripheral blood, sampled at surgery. All receptors derive from a girl aged 2 to 10 with Rasmussen encephalitis and intractable seizures. Both conserved end residues are part of each CDR3. A D gene is named only where the DNA matches it firmly. Size tells how often a clone was seen (once, few, many) or the class of an expanded clone, and some rows leave it out.

d_call j_call v_call clone_size cdr3_nt cdr3_aa
TRBD1 TRBJ2-5 TRBV7-6 NA TGTGCCAGCAGCTTAGCGCGGACAGGGGTAGGAGAGACCCAGTACTTC CASSLARTGVGETQYF
NA TRBJ2-6 TRBV27 NA TGTGCCAGCAGTTTCAGGGGAAGCTCTGGGGCCAACGTCCTGACTTTC CASSFRGSSGANVLTF
NA TRBJ1-3 TRBV6-5 NA TGTGCCAGCAGTTACTCCAACAGCGGCTCTGGAAACACCATATATTTT CASSYSNSGSGNTIYF
NA TRBJ2-1 TRBV19 NA TGTGCCAGTAGTATCAAGGGTATTGATGAGCAGTTCTTC CASSIKGIDEQFF
NA TRBJ1-1 TRBV7-6 NA TGTGCCAGCAGCTCTAATAAGTTTACGGGTGAAGCTTTCTTT CASSSNKFTGEAFF
NA TRBJ2-3 TRBV5-1 NA TGCGCCAGCAGCTTTCAGGGCGATACGCAGTATTTT CASSFQGDTQYF
NA TRBJ2-1 TRBV21-1 NA TGTGCCAGCAGCAAAGGGGGGGCCTACAATGAGCAGTTCTTC CASSKGGAYNEQFF
NA TRBJ1-2 TRBV14 NA TGTGCCAGCAGCCAAGATCAACTTATTTCTAACTATGGCTACACCTTC CASSQDQLISNYGYTF
NA TRBJ1-6 TRBV9 NA TGTGCCAGCACCCAGACGGATAGCTCCTATAATTCACCCCTCCACTTT CASTQTDSSYNSPLHF
TRBD2 TRBJ2-7 TRBV6-1 NA TGTGCCAGCAGTGACCGCGGGGGGCGTCGCTACGAGCAGTACTTC CASSDRGGRRYEQYF
TRBD2 TRBJ2-1 TRBV7-2 NA TGTGCCAGCAGCTTAGCGGGGGGGTCATCTAATGAGCAGTTCTTC CASSLAGGSSNEQFF
TRBD1 TRBJ1-2 TRBV11-2 NA TGTGCCAGCAGCTTAGAAGCCAGGGGGAGATACACCTTC CASSLEARGRYTF
TRBD1 TRBJ2-7 TRBV19 NA TGTGCCAGTAACCCCAAGGGCCCGGGACAGGGTTCCTACGAGCAGTACTTC CASNPKGPGQGSYEQYF
NA TRBJ2-5 TRBV19 NA TGTGCCAGTAGTCAGGGGATGGTAGAGACCCAGTACTTC CASSQGMVETQYF
TRBD2 TRBJ2-5 TRBV20-1 NA TGCAGTGCTAGTTATAGCGGGGGAAACACTATATACCAAGAGACCCAGTACTTC CSASYSGGNTIYQETQYF
TRBD1 TRBJ1-1 TRBV12-3/TRBV12-4 NA TGTGCCAGCAGGAATACAGGGGGCACTGAAGCTTTCTTT CASRNTGGTEAFF
TRBD1 TRBJ2-5 TRBV11-2 NA TGTGCCAGCAGCTTAGGGTCCGGGACAGGGGTCCGATGGGAGACCCAGTACTTC CASSLGSGTGVRWETQYF
NA TRBJ1-1 TRBV5-5 NA TGTGCCAGCAGCTTGGTGGGCCTTGAAGCTTTCTTT CASSLVGLEAFF
NA TRBJ1-3 TRBV4-1 NA TGCGCCAGCAGCCAGTGGACAGCTGGAAACACCATATATTTT CASSQWTAGNTIYF
NA TRBJ1-1 TRBV30 NA TGTGCCTGGAGTGTAGGGACACAAGTCATGAACACTGAAGCTTTCTTT CAWSVGTQVMNTEAFF
TRBD2 TRBJ2-1 TRBV9 NA TGTGCCAGCAGCGCGAGACTAGCGGGTCCCTACAATGAGCAGTTCTTC CASSARLAGPYNEQFF
NA TRBJ1-2 TRBV27 NA TGTGCCAGCAGTCCTTCGGGAGTCTATGGCTACACCTTC CASSPSGVYGYTF
TRBD2 TRBJ2-3 TRBV29-1 NA TGCAGCTTTAGCGGGAGGTTAGATACGCAGTATTTT CSFSGRLDTQYF
NA TRBJ1-3 TRBV28 NA TGTGCCGCTAGCGACAGCGCCTTCTCTGGAAACACCATATATTTT CAASDSAFSGNTIYF
NA TRBJ1-3 TRBV7-2 NA TGTGCCAGCAGCTTAGGGTGGACAGCGGGAAACACCATATATTTT CASSLGWTAGNTIYF
TRBD2 TRBJ2-3 TRBV6-5 NA TGTGCCAGCAGCCATGAGGGACTAGCGGATACGCAGTATTTT CASSHEGLADTQYF
TRBD1 TRBJ2-7 TRBV30 NA TGTGCCTGGAGGGACGACAGGGGGCTATACGAGCAGTACTTC CAWRDDRGLYEQYF
NA TRBJ1-2 TRBV2 once TGTGCCAGCAGAATCAGGGACGGCTATGGCTACACCTTC CASRIRDGYGYTF
TRBD1 TRBJ1-6 TRBV27 NA TGTGCCAGCAGGCCGACAGGGACTCAGGGAAATTCACCCCTCCACTTT CASRPTGTQGNSPLHF
NA TRBJ2-7 TRBV5-4 NA TGTGCCAGCACGCTCGAAGGACAGATATACGAGCAGTACTTC CASTLEGQIYEQYF
TRBD2 TRBJ2-5 TRBV5-4 NA TGTGCCAGCAGCGAGGGACTAGCGGGGGGTTGGGAGACCCAGTACTTC CASSEGLAGGWETQYF
NA TRBJ1-1 TRBV9 NA TGTGCCAGCAGCGGTCCACCGGCGAACACTGAAGCTTTCTTT CASSGPPANTEAFF
NA TRBJ1-1 TRBV24-1 once TGTGCCACCAGTGAACGGGGTGAGGCTTTCTTT CATSERGEAFF
TRBD2 TRBJ2-3 TRBV11-2 once TGTGCCAGCAGCCTAGGGACTAGCGGGAGGCGAGATACGCAGTATTTT CASSLGTSGRRDTQYF